The next 9 T cell receptor beta chains were all read from a single sample in a study of T-cell memory formation after mild COVID-19. TCRdb recomputed calls from the 5' RACE reads with MiXCR, one row per CDR3 protein. Among 150,000 to 200,000 distinct CDR3 sequences listed, roughly 15% were seen once. Sequencing was done on a sample of PBMCs or a T cell subset sorted from them (not recorded which). The source of these receptors is an adult woman who had mild COVID-19 (a few samples of this study predate the infection). Cell type and time point are not known.

This clonotype has more than one count but fewer than ten. This chain links TRBV19 with TRBJ2-1, with D possibly being TRBD1 (6 bases). The germline V gene encodes CDR1 LNHDA and CDR2 SQIVND (reference sequence). CDR3 length equals 15 residues. Trimming removed 5 bases at V and 6 bases at J, with 17 bases between. In DNA, the CDR3 is TGTGCCAGTAGTTCCTTGTGGGAAGGGGGCAATGAGCAGTTCTTC. Residues: CASSSLWEGGNEQFF.

This rearrangement joins TRBV10-3 to TRBJ2-7, with TRBD1 matching 10 bases. The CDR3 has 13 amino acids. J was trimmed by 4 bases and V by 10 bases; bases with no gene match: 7. CDR1 and CDR2 (germline): ENHRY, SYGVKD. This CDR3 reads CASTGQGLYEQYF. The CDR3 DNA reads as TGTGCCAGCACGGGACAGGGGTTGTACGAGCAGTACTTC.

This clonotype was seen only a few times. The V call is TRBV29-1, the J call TRBJ2-5; D is possibly TRBD1 (6 bases). V shed 5 bases and J shed 2 bases, with 12 bases lying between them. The CDR3 is 13 residues long. Per germline, CDR1 SQVTM and CDR2 ANQGSEA. CDR3 region: CSVPTGYQETQYF. CDR3 nucleotide sequence: TGCAGCGTTCCGACAGGTTATCAAGAGACCCAGTACTTC.

The table lists this clonotype with many counts. This sequence joins TRBV4-3 and TRBJ2-7, with D possibly being TRBD2 (7 bases). The CDR3 is made up of 14 amino acids. V lost 4 bases to trimming and J lost 2 bases, with 12 bases between them. The germline V gene has CDR1 LGHNA and CDR2 YSLEER. CDR3 amino acids: CASSRRGAAYEQYF. The CDR3 coding sequence is TGCGCCAGCAGCCGTCGGGGGGCCGCCTACGAGCAGTACTTC.

This clonotype came up many times. This chain joins TRBV20-1 and TRBJ2-1; TRBD2 agrees at 7 bases. Germline-derived CDR1 and CDR2 are DFQATT and SNEGSKA (reference sequence). This CDR3 has 14 residues. Unmatched junction bases numbered 1, after V lost 0 bases and J lost 2 bases. The CDR3 DNA reads as TGCAGTGCTAGAGAGGCGGGAGCCTACAATGAGCAGTTCTTC. Translating gives CSAREAGAYNEQFF.

This clonotype came up many times. This chain joins TRBV25-1 and TRBJ2-3, with a weak D call TRBD1 (6 bases). The CDR3 is 14 amino acids. V was cut by 3 bases and J by 0 bases, with 7 bases left in between. From germline, CDR1 is MGHDK and CDR2 SYGVNS. The CDR3: CASSDRGSTDTQYF. For the CDR3, the DNA is TGTGCCAGCAGTGACAGGGGTAGCACAGATACGCAGTATTTT.

This clonotype was picked up a small number of times. The rearrangement links TRBV4-1 to TRBJ2-2; D remains unclear. The CDR3 consists of 10 residues. V was pared by 8 bases and J by 13 bases, with 11 bases between. Germline loops: CDR1 MGHRA, CDR2 YSYEKL. CDR3 nucleotide sequence: TGCGCCAGCTTCAATCCCGGGCTGTTTTTT. As protein: CASFNPGLFF.

This clonotype was counted at least ten times. The genes are TRBV4-3 and TRBJ2-1, with D possibly TRBD1 on 5 matching bases. The CDR3 is 15 residues long. Deletions cut 1 base from V and 4 bases from J, with 11 bases between. The germline gives CDR1 LGHNA, CDR2 YSLEER. The CDR3 region has the DNA TGCGCCAGCAGCCAAGCGGCAGGGCCATACAATGAGCAGTTCTTC. Protein sequence: CASSQAAGPYNEQFF.

This clonotype occurred many times. The rearrangement joins TRBV12-3 or TRBV12-4 to TRBJ1-5; tentatively, D is TRBD1 (5 bases). V dropped 5 bases and J dropped 2 bases, with 13 bases sitting between them. This CDR3 region has 15 residues. The CDR3 nucleotides are TGTGCCAGCAGTCTCATGGGGGACGGCAATCAGCCCCAGCATTTT. Translating gives CASSLMGDGNQPQHF.